The 11 T cell receptor beta chains below were found in one sample sequenced in a study of cytomegalovirus exposure and HLA in healthy donors. The protocol was immunoSEQ multiplex PCR, while the TCRdb copy is restricted to in-frame clones and leaves out a portion. Of about 150,000 clones in the sample, roughly 84% were seen once. Material: PBMCs. Source of these receptors: a human donor in good health.

This clone has a handful of counts. The rearrangement links TRBV15 to TRBJ2-1, with 9 bases that match TRBD2. J was trimmed by 6 bases and V by 1 base; bases with no gene match: 4. The CDR3 has 15 amino acids. Germline V gene data show CDR1 as LNHNV and CDR2 as YYDKDF (reference sequence). The CDR3 protein is CATSRGTSEVNEQFF. CDR3 sequence (DNA): TGTGCCACCAGCAGAGGGACTAGCGAGGTCAATGAGCAGTTCTTC.

V usage is TRBV7-2 and J usage is TRBJ1-5, with 9 positions matching TRBD1. Per germline, CDR1 SGHTA and CDR2 FQGNSA. This CDR3 is 15 amino acids long. J was trimmed by 9 bases and V by 5 bases; bases with no gene match: 11. The CDR3 DNA is TGTGCCAGCAGCCTAGGGGGGACAGGGTTGGGGCCCCAGCATTTT. Translating it yields CASSLGGTGLGPQHF.

This chain connects TRBV7-9 to TRBJ2-3; possible D gene TRBD2, 6 bases. The CDR3 length is 14 residues. Germline V gene data show CDR1 as SEHNR and CDR2 as FQNEAQ (reference sequence). V gave up 11 bases and J gave up 6 bases, with 21 bases separating them. The CDR3 bases are TGTGCCCTACAGTCCCAGCGGGCCAGCGATACGCAGTATTTT. This encodes CALQSQRASDTQYF.

The chain combines TRBV4-3 with TRBJ2-3, with unresolved D. Trimming cost V 0 bases and J 8 bases, with 12 bases left between them. This CDR3 has 14 residues. The germline V gene has CDR1 LGHNA and CDR2 YSLEER. The CDR3 nucleotides are TGCGCCAGCAGCCAAGAAAGCATTAGTGGTACGCAGTATTTT. It yields the protein CASSQESISGTQYF.

For this clone: Other DNA sequences in this specimen translate into the identical CDR3. The rearrangement joins TRBV7-2 to TRBJ2-3; 12 bases agree with TRBD2. This CDR3 has 16 amino acids. V shed 1 base and J 3 bases; nucleotides not matched to a gene: 2. CDR1 SGHTA and CDR2 FQGNSA come from the germline V gene. The CDR3 is CASSLGLAGATDTQYF. The DNA for the CDR3 is TGTGCCAGCAGCTTAGGACTAGCGGGGGCAACAGATACGCAGTATTTT.

The chain couples TRBV30 to TRBJ2-2; 15 positions match TRBD2. In germline, CDR1 is GTSNPN, CDR2 SVGIG (reference sequence). This CDR3 is built from 17 residues. V was clipped by 4 bases and J by 5 bases; unmatched bases: 8. CDR3: CAWKGLAGGLRTGELFF. The CDR3 nucleotides read TGTGCCTGGAAGGGACTAGCGGGAGGTTTGAGGACCGGGGAGCTGTTTTTT.

This chain connects TRBV30 to TRBJ1-3, with 7 bases that match TRBD1. V trimming: 2 bases; J trimming: 2 bases; junction bases outside the gene matches: 6. CDR1 GTSNPN and CDR2 SVGIG come from the germline V gene (reference sequence). The CDR3 covers 15 residues. CDR3 loop: CAWSPTGAPGNTIYF. The CDR3 bases are TGTGCCTGGAGTCCCACAGGGGCTCCTGGAAACACCATATATTTT.

J is TRBJ1-2 and V is TRBV5-6, with a tentative D call TRBD1 (6 bases). The CDR3 extends over 15 amino acids. Trimming took 4 bases from V and 4 from J, leaving 17 bases between them. Germline CDR1 SGHDT, CDR2 YYEEEE. DNA of the CDR3: TGTGCCAGCAGCCTTGGTGGACAGCCCTCCTATGGCTACACCTTC. Its translation: CASSLGGQPSYGYTF.

V gene TRBV4-1 combines with J gene TRBJ2-2; the D gene is possibly TRBD1 (5 bases). Germline V gene data show CDR1 as MGHRA and CDR2 as YSYEKL. The CDR3 spans 14 residues. V was cut by 7 bases and J by 4 bases, with 13 bases left in between. Here the CDR3 DNA reads TGCGCCAGCACCGACAGTTTCGGCACCGGGGAGCTGTTTTTT. This gives the protein CASTDSFGTGELFF.

This chain joins TRBV11-3 and TRBJ1-1; possible D gene TRBD1, 5 bases. Germline-derived CDR1 and CDR2 are SGHNT and YENEEA. Trimming stripped 4 bases from V and 1 base from J, with 10 bases between. This CDR3 has 14 amino acids. CDR3 sequence (DNA): TGTGCCAGCAGCTCCGACAGTACGAACACTGAAGCTTTCTTT. This sequence encodes CASSSDSTNTEAFF.

The rearrangement links TRBV27 to TRBJ2-7, with TRBD2 matching 10 bases. CDR3 size: 16 residues. Germline CDR1 is MNHEY and CDR2 is SMNVEV (reference sequence). J gave up 7 bases and V 2 bases, and 11 bases lay outside the gene matches. CDR3 loop: CASSLRLAGPTGEQYF. CDR3 DNA sequence: TGTGCCAGCAGTTTACGACTAGCGGGCCCCACGGGGGAGCAGTACTTC.